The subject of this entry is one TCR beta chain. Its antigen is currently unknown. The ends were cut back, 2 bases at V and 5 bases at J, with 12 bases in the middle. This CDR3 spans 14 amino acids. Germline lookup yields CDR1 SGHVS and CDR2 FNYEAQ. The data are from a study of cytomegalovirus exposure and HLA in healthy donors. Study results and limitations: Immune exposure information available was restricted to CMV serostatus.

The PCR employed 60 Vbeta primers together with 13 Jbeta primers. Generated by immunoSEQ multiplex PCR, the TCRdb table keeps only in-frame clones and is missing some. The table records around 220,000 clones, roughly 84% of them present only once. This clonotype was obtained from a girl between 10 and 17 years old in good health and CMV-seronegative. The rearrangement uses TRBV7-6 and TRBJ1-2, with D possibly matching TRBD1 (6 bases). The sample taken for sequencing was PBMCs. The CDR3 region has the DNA TGTGCCAGCAGCTTACGTACAGGGCTTTATGGCTACACCTTC. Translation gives CASSLRTGLYGYTF.